The sample holds many counts of the clone carrying this T cell receptor beta chain. Documented time point: persistent/refractory GD, antithyroid drugs over 5 years with positive TRAb. Generation of the TCR library employed RNA extracted from PBMCs. In building TCR beta libraries, iRepertoire HTBI primers were used together with Arm-PCR of CDR3 regions. From the multiplex PCR reads, TCRdb called clonotypes with MiXCR, one entry per CDR3 protein. Of some 430,000 distinct CDR3 sequences detected, 20% to 25% appear once; the ten largest clones hold roughly 6.9%. The data stem from a study of regulatory T cells in long-lasting Graves disease. The CDR3 runs 15 residues. The germline gives CDR1 MDHEN, CDR2 SYDVKM. Trimming shortened V by 3 bases and J by 5 bases, and 17 bases separated the two germline ends.

This chain uses TRBV28 with TRBJ2-7; maybe TRBD2 (5 bases). The origin of this receptor is a female donor with Graves disease. Sample: peripheral blood mononuclear cells (PBMCs), taken when the disease was refractory, from a patient treated with antithyroid drugs. The CDR3 here is CASSFRGLKVHEQYF. Written as DNA, the CDR3 is TGTGCCAGCAGTTTTCGAGGGCTAAAGGTCCACGAGCAGTACTTC.